These 30 T cell receptor beta chains were all obtained from the same sample, sequenced in a study of monozygotic twins with inflammatory bowel disease. With the 5' RACE reads reprocessed, TCRdb shows one record per CDR3 protein and no DNA. This sample contains a few hundred thousand distinct CDR3 sequences. Source material: blood. The receptors were gathered from a human donor with ulcerative colitis or Crohn's disease, or a healthy co-twin of an affected twin (not recorded which).

CDR3 in amino acids: CASSLSVAGIQAKNIQYF. V is TRBV11-2 and J is TRBJ2-4; TCRdb names TRBD2, which stays unverified in the absence of DNA. CDR1 and CDR2 (germline): SGHAT, FQNNGV. CDR3 length equals 18 residues.

The chain combines TRBV30 with TRBJ2-5; TCRdb designates TRBD2, a call that cannot be tested without DNA. CDR3 length: 13 residues. In germline, CDR1 is GTSNPN, CDR2 SVGIG (reference sequence). Here the CDR3 reads CAWSVASQETQYF.

This sequence joins TRBV28 and TRBJ2-1; there is no DNA to check the TCRdb D call of TRBD2. The CDR3 length is 17 residues. Germline V gives CDR1 MDHEN, CDR2 SYDVKM. The CDR3 sequence is CASSLVVGSGSYNEQFF.

V gene TRBV11-2 combines with J gene TRBJ2-3; TCRdb's D call, TRBD1, is unchecked because there is no DNA. This CDR3 contains 14 residues. Per germline, CDR1 SGHAT and CDR2 FQNNGV. The CDR3: CASSLGTTTDTQYF.

The chain couples TRBV12-3 or TRBV12-4 to TRBJ1-3; the TRBD1 assignment by TCRdb is unverifiable without DNA. CDR3 length equals 15 residues. CDR3: CASSLGAGAGNTIYF.

V and J are TRBV26 and TRBJ1-5. TRBV26 is given as a pseudogene. CDR3 size: 14 residues. This CDR3 reads CASSPPFRDQPQDF.

J is TRBJ2-2 and V is TRBV12-3 or TRBV12-4; checking the TCRdb D call of TRBD1 is not possible without DNA. This CDR3 has 16 residues. Here the CDR3 reads CASSLRPRGDTGELFF.

The chain has TRBV4-3 and TRBJ2-1; without DNA, the TCRdb call of TRBD1 cannot be checked. From germline, CDR1 is LGHNA and CDR2 YSLEER. The CDR3 runs 15 residues. CDR3 residues: CASSPGQTLYNEQFF.

V usage is TRBV28 and J usage is TRBJ2-5; the D call of TRBD2 rests on TCRdb alone, since no DNA is present to check it. The germline gives CDR1 MDHEN, CDR2 SYDVKM. This CDR3 contains 15 residues. The CDR3 protein is CASSSPGLAGETQYF.

The J gene is TRBJ1-6, the V gene TRBV5-1. This CDR3 has 13 residues. The germline V gene has CDR1 SGHRS and CDR2 YFSETQ. The CDR3 is CASAIASDSPLHF.

This chain uses TRBV5-6 with TRBJ2-5; TCRdb lists TRBD1, though no DNA is available to test this call. The CDR3 totals 14 residues. In germline, CDR1 is SGHDT, CDR2 YYEEEE. The CDR3 is CASSWRTGEETQYF.

The chain has TRBV4-1 and TRBJ2-1; TCRdb's D gene call, TRBD2, goes unchecked for lack of DNA. There are 16 residues in the CDR3. Germline CDR1 is MGHRA and CDR2 is YSYEKL. Here the CDR3 reads CASSQDPGLAGGPQFF.

The V and J genes are TRBV5-5 and TRBJ1-2; as DNA is missing, the TRBD1 call by TCRdb cannot be tested. The CDR3 contains 15 residues. Looked up from germline, CDR1 is SGHKS and CDR2 is YYEKEE (reference sequence). This chain's CDR3 is CASSVTGTDAYGYTF.

The chain employs TRBV6-1 and TRBJ1-4; TCRdb names TRBD1, which stays unverified in the absence of DNA. The germline V gene encodes CDR1 MNHNS and CDR2 SASEGT. This CDR3 is 16 amino acids long. CDR3 loop: CASGRGQGRGNEKLFF.

CDR3 residues: CASSRKRQRGPTDTQYF. The chain links TRBV7-6 to TRBJ2-3. This CDR3 is built from 17 residues. CDR1 and CDR2 (germline): SGHVS, FNYEAQ.

The V call is TRBV20-1, the J call TRBJ1-1. CDR1 DFQATT and CDR2 SNEGSKA come from the germline V gene (reference sequence). The CDR3 length is 12 residues. CDR3 loop: CSARTAGWGAFF.

The gene calls are TRBV24-1 and TRBJ2-2. Germline V CDR1 and CDR2: KGHDR, SFDVKD. The CDR3 consists of 14 residues. CDR3 loop: CATSDSTVAGELFF.

This chain uses TRBV28 with TRBJ2-2; TCRdb picks TRBD2, but there is no DNA to check that call. The length of the CDR3 is 16 residues. Germline assignment: CDR1 MDHEN and CDR2 SYDVKM. The CDR3 reads CATLKVERPGIGELFF.

The chain links TRBV4-1 to TRBJ1-1. Germline-derived CDR1 and CDR2 are MGHRA and YSYEKL. The CDR3 has 13 amino acids. The CDR3 here is CASSQVGRTEAFF.

The chain has TRBV24-1 and TRBJ2-1; TCRdb returns TRBD1, unconfirmable since there is no DNA. Germline V gene lookup returns CDR1 KGHDR and CDR2 SFDVKD. The CDR3 has 14 amino acids. The CDR3 protein is CATSPGGPANEQFF.

The V gene is TRBV5-1, the J gene TRBJ2-7; without DNA, the TCRdb call of TRBD1 cannot be checked. CDR1 SGHRS and CDR2 YFSETQ come from the germline V gene. The CDR3 has 14 amino acids. Here the CDR3 reads CASSLAGRGYEQYF.

This chain links TRBV19 with TRBJ1-1. The CDR3 covers 13 residues. CDR1 is LNHDA, CDR2 SQIVND, per germline (reference sequence). CDR3 sequence reads: CASKYRGSTEAFF. The whole variable domain, remainder taken from reference TRBV19 and TRBJ1-1, is DGGITQSPKYLFRKEGQNVTLSCEQNLNHDAMYWYRQDPGQGLRLIYYSQIVNDFQKGDIAEGYSVSREKKESFPLTVTSAQKNPTAFYLCASKYRGSTEAFFGQGTRLTVV.

J is TRBJ2-1 and V is TRBV3-1. The CDR3 runs 17 residues. Germline CDR1 LGHDT, CDR2 YNNKEL (reference sequence). The chain's CDR3 is CASSQSSRSSSYNEQFF.

The rearrangement joins TRBV11-1 to TRBJ2-1; TCRdb returns TRBD1, unconfirmable since there is no DNA. CDR1 and CDR2 from the germline V gene are SGHAT and FQDESV (reference sequence). The CDR3 loop spans 18 amino acids. The CDR3 loop reads CASSPPLGTHVSYNEQFF.

This sequence joins TRBV5-1 and TRBJ2-5; TCRdb's D call, TRBD1, is unchecked because there is no DNA. CDR3 length: 17 amino acids. Germline CDR1 and CDR2: SGHRS and YFSETQ. The CDR3: CASSFTGTGGALETQYF.

The rearrangement joins TRBV21-1 to TRBJ2-1; TCRdb outputs TRBD2, but without DNA this stays unchecked. TRBV21-1 is a pseudogene segment. The CDR3 sequence is 18 residues long. CDR3 region: CASLSGHTPGLAVFEQFF.

This chain links TRBV18 with TRBJ2-7. The germline V gene encodes CDR1 KGHSH and CDR2 LQKENI. The CDR3 is 13 residues long. CDR3 loop: CASSPTEAYEQYF.

This rearrangement joins TRBV12-3 or TRBV12-4 to TRBJ2-6; TCRdb picks TRBD1, but there is no DNA to check that call. The CDR3 length is 17 residues. The CDR3 loop is CASSFLTGKGGANVLTF.

The gene calls are TRBV9 and TRBJ2-7; TCRdb gives TRBD1 as the D gene, but with no DNA this cannot be confirmed. The CDR3 is made up of 15 amino acids. Germline assignment: CDR1 SGDLS and CDR2 YYNGEE. CDR3 region: CASSLEGQGSYEQYF.

The chain's CDR3 is CASSPAAMGEGLFHSPLHF. The chain is built from TRBV4-3 and TRBJ1-6. The CDR3 length is 19 residues. Germline CDR1 LGHNA, CDR2 YSLEER.